This TCR beta chain was sequenced during a study of regulatory T cells in long-lasting Graves disease. This clonotype was seen ten or more times. Building the TCR beta libraries relied on iRepertoire HTBI primers, and CDR3 regions underwent Arm-PCR. TCRdb processed the multiplex PCR reads anew with MiXCR; each CDR3 protein has one entry. The sample records 400,000 to 500,000 distinct CDR3 sequences, under 25% being singletons. The germline V and J ends were trimmed by 6 bases and 2 bases, with 10 bases remaining between them. CDR1 and CDR2 from the germline V gene are WSHSY and SAAADI. This CDR3 has 13 residues. Documented time point: persistent/refractory GD, antithyroid drugs over 5 years with positive TRAb. From PBMCs, RNA was extracted and then used to make the TCR library.

Sequencing was performed on peripheral blood mononuclear cells (PBMCs), taken when the disease was refractory, from a patient treated with antithyroid drugs. This clonotype was sampled from a female donor with Graves disease. The chain couples TRBV10-2 to TRBJ1-1; TRBD1 is a possible D gene (5 bases). The DNA of the CDR3 is TGCGCCAGCAGGGGGACGGACAACACTGAAGCTTTCTTT. Protein product: CASRGTDNTEAFF.